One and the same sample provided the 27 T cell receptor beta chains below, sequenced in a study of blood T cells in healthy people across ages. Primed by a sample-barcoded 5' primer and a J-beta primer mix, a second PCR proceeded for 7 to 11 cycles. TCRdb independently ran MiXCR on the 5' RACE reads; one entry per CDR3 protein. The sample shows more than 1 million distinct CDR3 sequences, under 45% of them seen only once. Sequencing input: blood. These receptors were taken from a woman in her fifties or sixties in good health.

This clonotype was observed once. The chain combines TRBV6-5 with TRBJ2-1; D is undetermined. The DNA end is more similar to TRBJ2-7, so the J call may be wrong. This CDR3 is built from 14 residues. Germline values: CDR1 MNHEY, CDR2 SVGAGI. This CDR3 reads CASSYGDSYNEQYF. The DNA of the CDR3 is TGTGCCAGCAGTTACGGAGACTCCTACAATGAGCAGTACTTC.

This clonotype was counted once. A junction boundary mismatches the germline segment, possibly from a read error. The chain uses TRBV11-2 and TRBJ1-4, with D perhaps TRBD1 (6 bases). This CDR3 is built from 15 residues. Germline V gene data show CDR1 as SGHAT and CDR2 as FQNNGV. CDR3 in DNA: TGCGCCAGCAGCGAGCGGACAGCGGCTAATGAAAAACTGTTTTTT. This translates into CASSERTAANEKLFF.

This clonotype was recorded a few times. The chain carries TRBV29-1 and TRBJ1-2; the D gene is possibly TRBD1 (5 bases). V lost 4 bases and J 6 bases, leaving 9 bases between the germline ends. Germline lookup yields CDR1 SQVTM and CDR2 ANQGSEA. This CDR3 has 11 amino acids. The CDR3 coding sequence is TGCAGCGTTGTACAGGCTGATGGCTACACCTTC. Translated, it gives CSVVQADGYTF.

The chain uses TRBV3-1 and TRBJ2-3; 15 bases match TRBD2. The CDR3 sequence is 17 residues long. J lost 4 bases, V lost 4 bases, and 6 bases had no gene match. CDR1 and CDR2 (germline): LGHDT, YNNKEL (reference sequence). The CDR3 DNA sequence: TGTGCCAGCAGCCCACGGACTAGCGGGAGGGCCCCAGATACGCAGTATTTT. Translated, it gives CASSPRTSGRAPDTQYF.

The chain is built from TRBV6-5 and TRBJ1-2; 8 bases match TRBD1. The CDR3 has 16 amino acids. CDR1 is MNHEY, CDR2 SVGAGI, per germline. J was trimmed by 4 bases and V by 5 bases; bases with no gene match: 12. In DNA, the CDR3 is TGTGCCAGCAGTAGGACAGGGTCGCGAGGAGGCTATGGCTACACCTTC. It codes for CASSRTGSRGGYGYTF.

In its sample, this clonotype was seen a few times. The chain's CDR3 is CASSLGLAYNEQYF. The CDR3 region has the DNA TGCGCCAGCAGCTTAGGACTAGCATACAATGAGCAGTACTTC. The chain is built from TRBV5-1 and TRBJ2-7; TRBD2 agrees at 8 bases. The CDR3 loop spans 14 amino acids. CDR1 is SGHRS and CDR2 is YFSETQ in the germline V gene. Losses at the gene ends were 2 bases for V and 7 bases for J; bases not matched to a gene: 8. The variable domain in full, completed from reference TRBV5-1 and TRBJ2-7, reads KAGVTQTPRYLIKTRGQQVTLSCSPISGHRSVSWYQQTPGQGLQFLFEYFSETQRNKGNFPGRFSGRQFSNSRSEMNVSTLELGDSALYLCASSLGLAYNEQYFGPGTRLTVT.

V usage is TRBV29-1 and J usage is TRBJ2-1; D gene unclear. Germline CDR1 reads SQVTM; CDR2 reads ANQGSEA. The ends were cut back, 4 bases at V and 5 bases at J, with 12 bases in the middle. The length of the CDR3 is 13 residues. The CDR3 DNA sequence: TGCAGCGTTGTAAGGAACCCCCACAATGAGCAGTTCTTC. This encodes CSVVRNPHNEQFF.

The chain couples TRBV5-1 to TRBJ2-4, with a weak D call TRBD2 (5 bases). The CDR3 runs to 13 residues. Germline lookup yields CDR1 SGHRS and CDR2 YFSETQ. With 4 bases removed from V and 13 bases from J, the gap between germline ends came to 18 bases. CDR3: CASSPLPSGEQYF. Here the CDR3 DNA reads TGCGCCAGCAGCCCCCTTCCCTCTGGGGAGCAGTACTTC.

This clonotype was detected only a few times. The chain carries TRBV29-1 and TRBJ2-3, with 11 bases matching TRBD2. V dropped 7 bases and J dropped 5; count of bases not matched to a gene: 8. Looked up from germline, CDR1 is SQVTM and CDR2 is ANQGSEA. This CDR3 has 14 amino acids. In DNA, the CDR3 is TGCAGCGGTTCCTCTAGCGGGAGGATAGATACGCAGTATTTT. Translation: CSGSSSGRIDTQYF.

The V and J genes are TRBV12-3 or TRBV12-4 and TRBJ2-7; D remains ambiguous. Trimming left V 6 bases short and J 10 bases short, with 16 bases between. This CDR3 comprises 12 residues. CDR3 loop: CASSLMGALQYF. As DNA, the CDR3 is TGTGCCAGCAGCCTAATGGGTGCTCTCCAGTACTTC.

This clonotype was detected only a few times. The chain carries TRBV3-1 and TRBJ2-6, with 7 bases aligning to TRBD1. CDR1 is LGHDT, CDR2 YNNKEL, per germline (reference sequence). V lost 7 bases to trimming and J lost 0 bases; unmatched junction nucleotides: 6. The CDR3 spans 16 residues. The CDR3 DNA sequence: TGTGCCAGCACCGGGACAGAGAGCTCTGGGGCCAACGTCCTGACTTTC. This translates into CASTGTESSGANVLTF.

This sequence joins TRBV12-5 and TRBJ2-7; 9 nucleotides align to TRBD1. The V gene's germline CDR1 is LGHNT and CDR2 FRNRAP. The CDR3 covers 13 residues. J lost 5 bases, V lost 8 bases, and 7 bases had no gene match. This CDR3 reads CASLGQGANEQYF. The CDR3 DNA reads TGTGCTAGTTTGGGACAGGGCGCTAACGAGCAGTACTTC.

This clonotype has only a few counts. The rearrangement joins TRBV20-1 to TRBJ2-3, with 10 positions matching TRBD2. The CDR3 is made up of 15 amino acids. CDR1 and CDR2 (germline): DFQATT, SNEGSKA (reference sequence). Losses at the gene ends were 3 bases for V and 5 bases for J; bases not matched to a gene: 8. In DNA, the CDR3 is TGCAGTGCTAGTTCGGTAGCGGGAGGCAGAGATACGCAGTATTTT. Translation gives CSASSVAGGRDTQYF.

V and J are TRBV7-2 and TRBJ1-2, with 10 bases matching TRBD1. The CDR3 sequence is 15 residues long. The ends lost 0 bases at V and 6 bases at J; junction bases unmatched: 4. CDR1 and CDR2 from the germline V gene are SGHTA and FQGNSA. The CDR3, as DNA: TGTGCCAGCAGCTTAGCTTGGACAGGGGGAAATGGCTACACCTTC. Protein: CASSLAWTGGNGYTF.

In nucleotides, the CDR3 is TGTGCCAGCAGTTGGGCGGGACAGGGGACGTACGAGCAGTACTTC. This encodes CASSWAGQGTYEQYF. The chain couples TRBV27 to TRBJ2-7, with 10 positions matching TRBD1. Germline CDR1 MNHEY, CDR2 SMNVEV (reference sequence). The CDR3 runs to 15 residues. V shed 4 bases and J 4 bases; nucleotides not matched to a gene: 7.

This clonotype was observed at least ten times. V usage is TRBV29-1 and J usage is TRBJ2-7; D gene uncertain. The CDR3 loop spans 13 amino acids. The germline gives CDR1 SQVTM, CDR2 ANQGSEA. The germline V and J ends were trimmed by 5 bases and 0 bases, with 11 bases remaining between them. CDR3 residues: CSVCPPASYEQYF. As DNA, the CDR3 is TGCAGCGTTTGCCCTCCGGCCTCCTACGAGCAGTACTTC.

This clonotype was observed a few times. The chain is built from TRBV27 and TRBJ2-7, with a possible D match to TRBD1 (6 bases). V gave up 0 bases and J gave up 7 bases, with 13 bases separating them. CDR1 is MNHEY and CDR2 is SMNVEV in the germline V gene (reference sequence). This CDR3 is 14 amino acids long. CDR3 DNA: TGTGCCAGCAGTTTATCACCAGGGGCACTTGAGCAGTACTTC. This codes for CASSLSPGALEQYF.

The CDR3 DNA sequence: TGCAGTGCTAGAGGAAGGGGGCATAAAGACGAGCAGTACTTC. This encodes CSARGRGHKDEQYF. The V and J genes are TRBV20-1 and TRBJ2-5; 7 bases map to TRBD1. The DNA end favors TRBJ2-7, so the J call may be wrong. Germline loops: CDR1 DFQATT, CDR2 SNEGSKA (reference sequence). The length of the CDR3 is 14 residues.

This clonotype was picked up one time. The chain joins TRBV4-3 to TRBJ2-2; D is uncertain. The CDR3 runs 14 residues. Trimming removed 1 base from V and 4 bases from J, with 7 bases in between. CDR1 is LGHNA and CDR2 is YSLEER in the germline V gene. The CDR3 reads CASSQGPATGELFF. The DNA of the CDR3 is TGCGCCAGCAGCCAAGGGCCTGCCACCGGGGAGCTGTTTTTT.

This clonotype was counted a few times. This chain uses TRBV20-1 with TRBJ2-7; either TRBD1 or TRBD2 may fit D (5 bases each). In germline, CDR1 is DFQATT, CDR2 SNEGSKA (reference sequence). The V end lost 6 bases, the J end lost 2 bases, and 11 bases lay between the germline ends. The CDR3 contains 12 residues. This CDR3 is CSAGAFPYEQYF. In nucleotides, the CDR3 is TGCAGTGCCGGGGCCTTCCCCTACGAGCAGTACTTC.

The CDR3 protein is CASSYSKLGGQETQYF. The CDR3 DNA reads TGTGCCAGCAGTTACTCCAAGCTGGGGGGGCAAGAGACCCAGTACTTC. The genes are TRBV6-6 and TRBJ2-5; the match to TRBD2 covers 7 bases. Germline values: CDR1 MNHNY, CDR2 SVGAGI (reference sequence). Germline trimming cut 0 bases from V and 2 bases from J; bases unmatched to any gene: 6. The CDR3 is made up of 16 amino acids.

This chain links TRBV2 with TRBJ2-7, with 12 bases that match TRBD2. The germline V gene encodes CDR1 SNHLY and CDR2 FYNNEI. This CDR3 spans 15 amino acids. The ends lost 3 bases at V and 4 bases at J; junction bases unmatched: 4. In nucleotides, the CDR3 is TGTGCCAGCAGTGACCGACTAGCGGGAGCTTACGAGCAGTACTTC. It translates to CASSDRLAGAYEQYF.

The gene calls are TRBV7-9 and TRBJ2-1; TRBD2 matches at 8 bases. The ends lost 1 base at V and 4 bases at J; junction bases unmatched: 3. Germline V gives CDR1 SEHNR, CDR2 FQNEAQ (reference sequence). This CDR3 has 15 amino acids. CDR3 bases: TGTGCCAGCAGCTTAGTTAGCGGGATGTACAATGAGCAGTTCTTC. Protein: CASSLVSGMYNEQFF.

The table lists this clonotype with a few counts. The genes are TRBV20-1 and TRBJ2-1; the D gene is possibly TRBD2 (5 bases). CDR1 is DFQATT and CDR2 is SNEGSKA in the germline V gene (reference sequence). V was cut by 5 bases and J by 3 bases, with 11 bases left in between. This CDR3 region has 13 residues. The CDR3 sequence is CSASGADYNEQFF. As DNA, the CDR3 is TGCAGTGCTTCCGGAGCGGACTACAATGAGCAGTTCTTC.

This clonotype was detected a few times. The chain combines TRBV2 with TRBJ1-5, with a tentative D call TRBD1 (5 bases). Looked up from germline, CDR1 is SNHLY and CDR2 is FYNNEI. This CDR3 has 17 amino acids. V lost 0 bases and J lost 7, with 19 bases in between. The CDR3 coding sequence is TGTGCCAGCAGTGAAGCGATTGCCCGGGACCCACGGCAGCCCCAGCATTTT. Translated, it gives CASSEAIARDPRQPQHF.

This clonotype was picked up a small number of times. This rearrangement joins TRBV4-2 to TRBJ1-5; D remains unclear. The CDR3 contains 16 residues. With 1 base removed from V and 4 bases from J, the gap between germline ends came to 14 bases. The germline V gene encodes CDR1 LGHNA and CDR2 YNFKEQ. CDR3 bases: TGTGCCAGCAGCCAAGGGCAGTCAGAACTAAATCAGCCCCAGCATTTT. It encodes CASSQGQSELNQPQHF.

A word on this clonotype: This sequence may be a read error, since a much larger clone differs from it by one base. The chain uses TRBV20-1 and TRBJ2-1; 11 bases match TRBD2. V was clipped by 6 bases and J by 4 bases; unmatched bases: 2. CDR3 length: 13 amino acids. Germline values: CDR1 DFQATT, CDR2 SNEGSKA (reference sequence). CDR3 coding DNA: TGCAGTGCCGCTAGCGGGAGGTACAATGAGCAGTTCTTC. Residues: CSAASGRYNEQFF.